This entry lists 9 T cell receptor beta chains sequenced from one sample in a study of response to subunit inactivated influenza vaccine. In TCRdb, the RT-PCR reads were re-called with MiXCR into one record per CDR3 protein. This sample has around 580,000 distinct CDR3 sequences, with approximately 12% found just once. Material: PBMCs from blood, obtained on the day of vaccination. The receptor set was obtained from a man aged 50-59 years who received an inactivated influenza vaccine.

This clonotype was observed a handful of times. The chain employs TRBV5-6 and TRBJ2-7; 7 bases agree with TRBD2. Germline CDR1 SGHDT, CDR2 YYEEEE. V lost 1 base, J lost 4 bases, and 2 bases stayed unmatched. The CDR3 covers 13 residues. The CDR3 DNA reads TGTGCCAGCAGCTTGTGGGAGGGGTACGAGCAGTACTTC. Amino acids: CASSLWEGYEQYF.

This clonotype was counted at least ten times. The CDR3 spells CASSFGNEQYF. CDR3 DNA sequence: TGTGCCAGCAGTTTTGGGAACGAGCAGTACTTC. The genes are TRBV12-3 or TRBV12-4 and TRBJ2-7; D gene ambiguous. The CDR3 is made up of 11 amino acids. V lost 3 bases and J 5 bases, leaving 5 bases between the germline ends.

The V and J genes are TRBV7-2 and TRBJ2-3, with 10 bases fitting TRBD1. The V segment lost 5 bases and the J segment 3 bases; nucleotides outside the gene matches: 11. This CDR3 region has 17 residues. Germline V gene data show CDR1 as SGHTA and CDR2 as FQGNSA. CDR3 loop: CASSIRDRGLGTDTQYF. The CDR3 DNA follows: TGTGCCAGCAGCATCCGGGACAGGGGACTTGGGACAGATACGCAGTATTTT.

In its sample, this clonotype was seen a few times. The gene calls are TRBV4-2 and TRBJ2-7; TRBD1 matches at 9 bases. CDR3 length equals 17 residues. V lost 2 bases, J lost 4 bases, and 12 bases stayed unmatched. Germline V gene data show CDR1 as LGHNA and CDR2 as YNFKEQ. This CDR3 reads CASSQTPTGQGRYEQYF. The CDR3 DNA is TGTGCCAGCAGCCAAACCCCGACGGGACAGGGCCGATACGAGCAGTACTTC.

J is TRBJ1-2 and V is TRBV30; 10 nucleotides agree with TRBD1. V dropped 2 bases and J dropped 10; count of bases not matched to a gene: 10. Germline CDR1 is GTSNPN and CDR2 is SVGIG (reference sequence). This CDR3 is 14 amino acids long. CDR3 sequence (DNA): TGTGCCTGGAGTCAGGGACAGGGGAGCAATCCCTACACCTTC. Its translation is CAWSQGQGSNPYTF.

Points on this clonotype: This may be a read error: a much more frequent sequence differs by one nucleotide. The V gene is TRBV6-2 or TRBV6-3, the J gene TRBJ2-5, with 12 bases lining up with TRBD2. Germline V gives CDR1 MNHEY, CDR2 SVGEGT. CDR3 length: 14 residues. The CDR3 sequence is CASSRLAGEETHYF. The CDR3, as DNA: TGTGCCAGCAGTCGACTAGCGGGAGAGGAGACCCACTACTTC.

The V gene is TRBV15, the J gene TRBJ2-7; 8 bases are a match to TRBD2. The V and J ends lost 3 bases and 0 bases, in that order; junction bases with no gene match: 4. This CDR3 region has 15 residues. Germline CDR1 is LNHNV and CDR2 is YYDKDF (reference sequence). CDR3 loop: CATSRLAGLSYEQYF. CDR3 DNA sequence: TGTGCCACCAGCAGGTTAGCGGGGCTCTCCTACGAGCAGTACTTC.

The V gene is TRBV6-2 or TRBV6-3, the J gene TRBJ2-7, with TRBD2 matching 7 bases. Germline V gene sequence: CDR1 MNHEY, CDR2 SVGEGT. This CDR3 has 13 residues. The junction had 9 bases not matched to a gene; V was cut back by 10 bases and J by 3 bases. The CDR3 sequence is CATSGGRGYEQYF. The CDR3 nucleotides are TGTGCCACGTCTGGAGGGAGGGGCTACGAGCAGTACTTC.

CDR3 loop: CASSRPSGSPETQYF. In nucleotides, the CDR3 is TGTGCCAGCAGTCGCCCTTCCGGGTCCCCAGAGACCCAGTACTTC. The J gene is TRBJ2-5, the V gene TRBV6-1; D ambiguous. This CDR3 region has 15 residues. From germline, CDR1 is MNHNS and CDR2 SASEGT. With 5 bases removed from V and 4 bases from J, the gap between germline ends came to 17 bases.